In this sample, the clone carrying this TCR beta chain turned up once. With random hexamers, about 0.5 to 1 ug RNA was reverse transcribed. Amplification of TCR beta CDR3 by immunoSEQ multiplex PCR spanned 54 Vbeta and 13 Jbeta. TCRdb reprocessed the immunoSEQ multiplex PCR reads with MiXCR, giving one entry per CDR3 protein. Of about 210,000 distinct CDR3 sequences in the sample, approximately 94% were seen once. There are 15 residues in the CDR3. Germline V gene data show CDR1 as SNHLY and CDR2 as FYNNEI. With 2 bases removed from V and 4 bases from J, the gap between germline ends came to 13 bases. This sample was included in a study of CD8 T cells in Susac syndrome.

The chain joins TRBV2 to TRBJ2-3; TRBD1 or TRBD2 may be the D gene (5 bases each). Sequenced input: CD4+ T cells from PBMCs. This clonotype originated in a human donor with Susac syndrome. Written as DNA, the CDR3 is TGTGCCAGCAGTGAAAGGAGGCAGGGCGCAGATACGCAGTATTTT. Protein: CASSERRQGADTQYF.